Each of the 26 T cell receptor beta chains below was sequenced from the same sample in a study of OX40 agonist ivuxolimab in advanced cancers. Sequenced by immunoSEQ multiplex PCR; TCRdb stores in-frame clones only, minus some. The data contain tens of thousands of clones, 80% to 90% of them singletons. The sample here was CD4+ or CD8+ T cells sorted from blood, taken in a trial of the OX40 agonist ivuxolimab. All receptors come from an adult with an advanced solid tumor such as melanoma, head and neck, liver or kidney cancer.

The chain employs TRBV2 and TRBJ2-7; the D gene is possibly TRBD1 (6 bases). V was clipped by 4 bases and J by 6 bases, with 22 bases between them. The CDR3 spans 16 residues. The germline V gene has CDR1 SNHLY and CDR2 FYNNEI. The CDR3, as DNA: TGTGCCAGCAGTGTTCAACCGGGACAAGGCCGGGGCGAGCAGTACTTC. It yields the protein CASSVQPGQGRGEQYF.

V gene TRBV29-1 combines with J gene TRBJ2-3; 7 nucleotides match TRBD2. V shed 6 bases and J 5 bases; nucleotides not matched to a gene: 8. CDR3 size: 13 residues. Germline-derived CDR1 and CDR2 are SQVTM and ANQGSEA. The CDR3 spells CSVAGLGVDTQYF. CDR3 nucleotides: TGCAGCGTAGCGGGGCTGGGGGTAGATACGCAGTATTTT.

V usage is TRBV7-6 and J usage is TRBJ2-7; 7 bases align to TRBD2. Trimming removed 2 bases from V and 0 bases from J; junction bases left unmatched: 4. This CDR3 contains 15 residues. In germline, CDR1 is SGHVS, CDR2 FNYEAQ. CDR3 sequence (DNA): TGTGCCAGCAGCTTACTAGCGGCCGACTCCTACGAGCAGTACTTC. Translating it yields CASSLLAADSYEQYF.

The V call is TRBV7-9, the J call TRBJ2-1; D gene unclear. The V gene's germline CDR1 is SEHNR and CDR2 FQNEAQ (reference sequence). This CDR3 contains 14 residues. V lost 2 bases, J lost 4 bases, and 9 bases lay in between. The chain's CDR3 is CASSLMQLYNEQFF. CDR3 nucleotide sequence: TGTGCCAGCAGCTTAATGCAGCTTTACAATGAGCAGTTCTTC.

This clone was detected only once. The chain joins TRBV19 to TRBJ2-1, with 11 positions matching TRBD2. The CDR3 spans 14 residues. The ends lost 6 bases at V and 2 bases at J; junction bases unmatched: 0. Germline V gene data show CDR1 as LNHDA and CDR2 as SQIVND (reference sequence). The CDR3 here is CASRTSGTYNEQFF. The CDR3 bases are TGTGCCAGTAGGACTAGCGGGACCTACAATGAGCAGTTCTTC. The variable domain in full, completed from reference TRBV19 and TRBJ2-1, reads DGGITQSPKYLFRKEGQNVTLSCEQNLNHDAMYWYRQDPGQGLRLIYYSQIVNDFQKGDIAEGYSVSREKKESFPLTVTSAQKNPTAFYLCASRTSGTYNEQFFGPGTRLTVL.

The chain recombines TRBV19 with TRBJ1-5, with a tentative D call TRBD1 (5 bases). The ends were cut back, 8 bases at V and 1 base at J, with 9 bases in the middle. CDR1 is LNHDA, CDR2 SQIVND, per germline (reference sequence). CDR3 size: 13 residues. CDR3 amino acids: CASHQGSNQPQHF. The CDR3 DNA sequence: TGTGCCAGTCACCAGGGAAGCAATCAGCCCCAGCATTTT.

The genes are TRBV6-6 and TRBJ2-6; D gene uncertain. Germline CDR1 MNHNY, CDR2 SVGAGI (reference sequence). The CDR3 contains 15 residues. Trimming left V 0 bases short and J 4 bases short, with 7 bases between. The CDR3 region has the DNA TGTGCCAGCAGTTACTCCACTTCCGGGGCCAACGTCCTGACTTTC. Translation: CASSYSTSGANVLTF.

This sequence joins TRBV27 and TRBJ2-7; 8 nucleotides line up with TRBD1. CDR1 and CDR2 (germline): MNHEY, SMNVEV (reference sequence). V lost 0 bases and J lost 3; bases outside the gene matches: 13. The CDR3 is made up of 18 amino acids. In nucleotides, the CDR3 is TGTGCCAGCAGTTTATCTCAGGGGGCTTTAGGCCTCGTCTACGAGCAGTACTTC. Its protein product is CASSLSQGALGLVYEQYF.

This clone was observed a handful of times. The rearrangement joins TRBV14 to TRBJ1-1, with TRBD1 identical over 9 bases. The CDR3 is 14 amino acids. Trimming removed 5 bases from V and 6 bases from J; junction bases left unmatched: 7. Per the germline V gene, CDR1 is SGHDN and CDR2 is FVKESK. In nucleotides, the CDR3 is TGTGCCAGCAGCTGGACAGGGGATAGCGCTGAAGCTTTCTTT. Its protein is CASSWTGDSAEAFF. Looking up the rest from reference TRBV14 and TRBJ1-1 gives the full variable domain: EAGVTQFPSHSVIEKGQTVTLRCDPISGHDNLYWYRRVMGKEIKFLLHFVKESKQDESGMPNNRFLAERTGGTYSTLKVQPAELEDSGVYFCASSWTGDSAEAFFGQGTRLTVV.

The V call is TRBV27, the J call TRBJ2-7, with D possibly being TRBD2 (5 bases). The germline CDR1 and CDR2 sequences are MNHEY and SMNVEV (reference sequence). V gave up 2 bases and J gave up 3 bases, with 8 bases separating them. The CDR3 runs 13 residues. The DNA of the CDR3 is TGTGCCAGCAGTTTACGGGGAGTCTACGAGCAGTACTTC. Translating gives CASSLRGVYEQYF.

The chain carries TRBV5-1 and TRBJ1-1, with unresolved D. V lost 5 bases and J lost 2, with 7 bases in between. The CDR3 runs to 12 residues. Germline CDR1 is SGHRS and CDR2 is YFSETQ. This chain's CDR3 is CASRPSNTEAFF. As DNA, the CDR3 is TGCGCCAGCAGGCCCAGCAACACTGAAGCTTTCTTT.

The rearrangement joins TRBV11-2 to TRBJ2-5, with D possibly TRBD2 on 5 matching bases. This CDR3 has 14 residues. The ends were cut back, 1 base at V and 1 base at J, with 7 bases in the middle. In germline, CDR1 is SGHAT, CDR2 FQNNGV. CDR3 region: CASSLGRGQETQYF. In DNA, the CDR3 is TGTGCCAGCAGCTTAGGTCGGGGCCAAGAGACCCAGTACTTC.

This clone was seen only a few times. The chain links TRBV7-3 to TRBJ1-1, with D perhaps matching TRBD1 (5 bases). Germline V gene data show CDR1 as SGHTA and CDR2 as FQGTGA. The V and J ends lost 8 bases and 7 bases respectively, with 14 bases between them. The CDR3 covers 12 residues. CDR3 protein: CASSYGQGEAFF. DNA for the CDR3: TGTGCCAGCTCGTACGGGCAGGGTGAAGCTTTCTTT.

This chain connects TRBV10-1 to TRBJ2-1; D unclear. CDR1 and CDR2 from the germline V gene are WNHNN and SYGVQD (reference sequence). Trimming stripped 5 bases from V and 5 bases from J, with 10 bases between. This CDR3 contains 13 residues. The CDR3 DNA reads TGCGCCAGCAGTCTTACTGCTAACAATGAGCAGTTCTTC. Its protein product is CASSLTANNEQFF.

The CDR3 DNA sequence: TGCGCCAGCAGCTTGAAGGTCACCGGGGAGCTGTTTTTT. This gives the protein CASSLKVTGELFF. The rearrangement uses TRBV5-1 and TRBJ2-2; D not certain. V dropped 1 base and J dropped 4 bases, with 5 bases sitting between them. The CDR3 has 13 amino acids. Germline CDR1 is SGHRS and CDR2 is YFSETQ.

V and J are TRBV7-8 and TRBJ1-1; D is uncertain. V was trimmed by 6 bases and J by 4 bases, leaving 12 bases between them. The CDR3 covers 13 residues. Germline-derived CDR1 and CDR2 are SGHVS and FQNEAQ. The CDR3 DNA reads TGTGCCAGCAGGCACCTTGGGAGCACTGAAGCTTTCTTT. This sequence encodes CASRHLGSTEAFF.

The chain links TRBV9 to TRBJ2-7, with 9 nucleotides matching TRBD2. J lost 3 bases, V lost 2 bases, and 6 bases had no gene match. The CDR3 length is 15 residues. In germline, CDR1 is SGDLS, CDR2 YYNGEE. CDR3 sequence: CASSVGTSQSYEQYF. CDR3 nucleotide sequence: TGTGCCAGCAGCGTCGGGACTAGCCAAAGCTACGAGCAGTACTTC.

The rearrangement joins TRBV4-2 to TRBJ1-1; TRBD1 agrees at 8 bases. Germline V gene data show CDR1 as LGHNA and CDR2 as YNFKEQ. This CDR3 spans 14 amino acids. V was pared by 4 bases and J by 5 bases, with 6 bases of the junction left unmatched. The CDR3: CASSLRTGRTEAFF. CDR3 coding DNA: TGTGCCAGCAGCCTACGGACAGGGCGGACTGAAGCTTTCTTT.

The chain links TRBV7-9 to TRBJ2-7, with 7 bases fitting TRBD1. Germline trimming cut 3 bases from V and 0 bases from J; bases unmatched to any gene: 5. The germline V gene encodes CDR1 SEHNR and CDR2 FQNEAQ (reference sequence). CDR3 length: 15 residues. The CDR3 loop reads CASSFTGTVSYEQYF. The CDR3 nucleotides read TGTGCCAGCAGCTTCACCGGGACAGTCTCCTACGAGCAGTACTTC.

This clone was seen a few times. The chain carries TRBV6-1 and TRBJ1-5, with D possibly TRBD1 on 5 matching bases. Trimming took 6 bases from V and 0 from J, leaving 12 bases between them. The V gene's germline CDR1 is MNHNS and CDR2 SASEGT. The CDR3 runs to 15 residues. The CDR3 nucleotides read TGTGCCAGCAGGACGACAGAAGATAGCAATCAGCCCCAGCATTTT. Translated: CASRTTEDSNQPQHF.

The chain has TRBV27 and TRBJ2-1; a possible D gene is TRBD1 (6 bases). Germline values: CDR1 MNHEY, CDR2 SMNVEV (reference sequence). The germline V and J ends were trimmed by 4 bases and 0 bases, with 10 bases remaining between them. The CDR3 runs 15 residues. The chain's CDR3 is CASSSGVNSYNEQFF. The CDR3 nucleotides read TGTGCCAGCAGTTCAGGGGTGAACTCCTACAATGAGCAGTTCTTC.

This chain links TRBV4-1 with TRBJ2-3, with 7 bases matching TRBD1. V was pared by 5 bases and J by 0 bases, with 5 bases of the junction left unmatched. This CDR3 has 15 amino acids. The germline V gene has CDR1 MGHRA and CDR2 YSYEKL. CDR3 loop: CASSDTGASTDTQYF. The CDR3 nucleotides read TGCGCCAGCAGCGACACAGGGGCCAGCACAGATACGCAGTATTTT.

The chain recombines TRBV27 with TRBJ2-7, with D possibly TRBD2 on 6 matching bases. V was shortened by 0 bases and J by 6 bases, with 15 bases between the two germline ends. This CDR3 region has 15 residues. Per germline, CDR1 MNHEY and CDR2 SMNVEV (reference sequence). Here the CDR3 reads CASSLSDWGTGEQYF. In nucleotides, the CDR3 is TGTGCCAGCAGTTTATCGGACTGGGGGACTGGCGAGCAGTACTTC.

The chain employs TRBV4-1 and TRBJ1-1; D remains ambiguous. CDR1 MGHRA and CDR2 YSYEKL come from the germline V gene. Trimming shortened V by 2 bases and J by 7 bases, and 8 bases separated the two germline ends. The length of the CDR3 is 12 residues. The CDR3 region has the DNA TGCGCCAGCAGCCAATTTGGGGTTGAAGCTTTCTTT. Residues: CASSQFGVEAFF.

The chain links TRBV4-2 to TRBJ2-7; 10 bases are a match to TRBD1. Trimming at V came to 7 bases and at J to 2 bases, leaving 5 bases not matched to a gene. This CDR3 is 14 amino acids long. Germline CDR1 LGHNA, CDR2 YNFKEQ. CDR3 protein: CASKMGTGAYEQYF. DNA of the CDR3: TGTGCCAGCAAAATGGGGACAGGGGCCTACGAGCAGTACTTC.

The genes are TRBV2 and TRBJ2-3; the match to TRBD2 covers 8 bases. The germline V gene has CDR1 SNHLY and CDR2 FYNNEI. V lost 4 bases to trimming and J lost 4 bases; unmatched junction nucleotides: 4. The CDR3 consists of 14 residues. The CDR3 nucleotides are TGTGCCAGCAGTGGGGGACTAGGTGCAGATACGCAGTATTTT. As protein: CASSGGLGADTQYF.